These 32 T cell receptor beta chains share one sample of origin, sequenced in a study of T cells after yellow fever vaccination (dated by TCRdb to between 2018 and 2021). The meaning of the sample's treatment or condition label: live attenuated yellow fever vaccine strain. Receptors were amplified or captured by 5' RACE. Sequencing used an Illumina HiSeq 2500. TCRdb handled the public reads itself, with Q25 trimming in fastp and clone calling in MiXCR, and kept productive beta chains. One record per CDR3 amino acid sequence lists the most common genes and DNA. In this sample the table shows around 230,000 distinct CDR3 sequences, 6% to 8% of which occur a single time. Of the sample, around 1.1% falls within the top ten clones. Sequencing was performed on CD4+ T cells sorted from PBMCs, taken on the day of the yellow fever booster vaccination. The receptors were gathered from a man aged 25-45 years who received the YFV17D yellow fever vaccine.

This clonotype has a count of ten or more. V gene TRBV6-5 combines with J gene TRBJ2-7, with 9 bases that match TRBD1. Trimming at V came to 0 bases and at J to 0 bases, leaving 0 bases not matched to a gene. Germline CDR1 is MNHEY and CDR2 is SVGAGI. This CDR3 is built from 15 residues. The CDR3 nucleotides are TGTGCCAGCAGTTACTCGGACAGGGGCTCCTACGAGCAGTACTTC. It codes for CASSYSDRGSYEQYF.

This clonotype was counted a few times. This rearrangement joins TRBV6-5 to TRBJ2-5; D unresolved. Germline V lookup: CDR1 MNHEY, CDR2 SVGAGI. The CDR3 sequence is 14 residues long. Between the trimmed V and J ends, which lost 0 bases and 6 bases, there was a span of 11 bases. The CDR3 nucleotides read TGTGCCAGCAGTTACTCAGGGCGGCTACAGACCCAGTACTTC. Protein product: CASSYSGRLQTQYF.

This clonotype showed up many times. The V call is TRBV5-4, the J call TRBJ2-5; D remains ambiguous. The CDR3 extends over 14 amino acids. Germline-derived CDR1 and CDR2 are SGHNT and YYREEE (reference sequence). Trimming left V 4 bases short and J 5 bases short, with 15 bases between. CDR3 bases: TGTGCCAGCAGCGTGGACCCAGTCGGGGAGACCCAGTACTTC. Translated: CASSVDPVGETQYF.

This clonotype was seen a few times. The CDR3 sequence is CASSSSGTDEQYF. CDR3 DNA: TGTGCCAGCAGCTCTTCCGGGACAGACGAGCAGTACTTC. V is TRBV5-4 and J is TRBJ2-7; 7 bases are shared with TRBD1. Germline CDR1 is SGHNT and CDR2 is YYREEE (reference sequence). Germline trimming cut 3 bases from V and 5 bases from J; bases unmatched to any gene: 5. There are 13 residues in the CDR3.

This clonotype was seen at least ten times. CDR3: CASSPGTGKVVDEQYF. The DNA of the CDR3 is TGTGCCAGCAGTCCTGGGACAGGGAAAGTTGTGGACGAGCAGTACTTC. V is TRBV7-9 and J is TRBJ2-7; 9 bases are shared with TRBD1. CDR1 is SEHNR, CDR2 FQNEAQ, per germline (reference sequence). V dropped 6 bases and J dropped 5; count of bases not matched to a gene: 14. The CDR3 length is 16 residues.

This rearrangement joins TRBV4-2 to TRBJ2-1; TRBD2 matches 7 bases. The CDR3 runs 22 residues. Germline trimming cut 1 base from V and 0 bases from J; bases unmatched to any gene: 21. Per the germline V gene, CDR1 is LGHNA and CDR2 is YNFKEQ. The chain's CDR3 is CASSQGILLGLAVRSSYNEQFF. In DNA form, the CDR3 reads TGTGCCAGCAGCCAAGGTATTCTCTTGGGTCTAGCGGTCCGGAGCTCCTACAATGAGCAGTTCTTC.

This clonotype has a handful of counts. The CDR3 nucleotides read TGCGCCAGCAGCAGAAGCCCCTACGGAGATACGCAGTATTTT. Translated, it gives CASSRSPYGDTQYF. The chain uses TRBV10-1 and TRBJ2-3; D remains unclear. CDR3 size: 14 residues. V dropped 6 bases and J dropped 5 bases, with 15 bases sitting between them. Germline values: CDR1 WNHNN, CDR2 SYGVQD (reference sequence).

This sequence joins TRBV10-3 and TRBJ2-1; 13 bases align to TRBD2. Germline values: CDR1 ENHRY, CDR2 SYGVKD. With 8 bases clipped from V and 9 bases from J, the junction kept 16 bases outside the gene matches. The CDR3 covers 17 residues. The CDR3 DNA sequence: TGTGCCATCCGGACTAGCGGGAGCTTGGGGCACGCGGTTGAGCAGTTCTTC. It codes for CAIRTSGSLGHAVEQFF.

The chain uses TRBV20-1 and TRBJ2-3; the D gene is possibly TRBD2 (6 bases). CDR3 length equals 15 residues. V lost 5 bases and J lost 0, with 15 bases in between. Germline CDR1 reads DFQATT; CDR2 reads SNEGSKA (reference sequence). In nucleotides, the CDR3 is TGCAGTGCTCCACTAGGACTAACTAGCACAGATACGCAGTATTTT. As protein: CSAPLGLTSTDTQYF.

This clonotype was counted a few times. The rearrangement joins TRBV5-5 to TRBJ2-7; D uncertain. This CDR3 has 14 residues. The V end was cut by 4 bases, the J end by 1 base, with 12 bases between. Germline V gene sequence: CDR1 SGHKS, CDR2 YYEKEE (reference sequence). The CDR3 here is CASSPHPGSYEQYF. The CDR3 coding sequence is TGTGCCAGCAGCCCACATCCCGGGTCCTACGAGCAGTACTTC. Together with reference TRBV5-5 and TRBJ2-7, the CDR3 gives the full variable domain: DAGVTQSPTHLIKTRGQQVTLRCSPISGHKSVSWYQQVLGQGPQFIFQYYEKEERGRGNFPDRFSARQFPNYSSELNVNALLLGDSALYLCASSPHPGSYEQYFGPGTRLTVT.

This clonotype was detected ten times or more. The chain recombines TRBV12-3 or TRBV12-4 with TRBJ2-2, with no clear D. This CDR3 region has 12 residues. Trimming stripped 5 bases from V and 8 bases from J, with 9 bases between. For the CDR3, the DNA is TGTGCCAGCAGTAAAGGAACGGGGGAGCTGTTTTTT. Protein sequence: CASSKGTGELFF.

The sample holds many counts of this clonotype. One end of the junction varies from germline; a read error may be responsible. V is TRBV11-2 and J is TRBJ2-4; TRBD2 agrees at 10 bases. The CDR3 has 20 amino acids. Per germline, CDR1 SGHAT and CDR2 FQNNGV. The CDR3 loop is CASSIEGGLAGVKAKNIQYF. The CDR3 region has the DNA TGTGCCAGCAGCATAGAGGGCGGCCTAGCGGGAGTGAAAGCCAAAAACATTCAGTACTTC. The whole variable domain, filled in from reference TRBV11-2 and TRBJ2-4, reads EAGVAQSPRYKIIEKRQSVAFWCNPISGHATLYWYQQILGQGPKLLIQFQNNGVVDDSQLPKDRFSAERLKGVDSTLKIQPAKLEDSAVYLCASSIEGGLAGVKAKNIQYFGAGTRLSVL.

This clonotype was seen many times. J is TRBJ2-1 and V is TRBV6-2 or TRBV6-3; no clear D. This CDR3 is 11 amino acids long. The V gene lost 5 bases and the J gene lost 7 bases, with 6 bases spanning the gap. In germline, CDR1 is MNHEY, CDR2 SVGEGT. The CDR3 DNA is TGTGCCAGCAGTCGACTGAATGAGCAGTTCTTC. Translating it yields CASSRLNEQFF.

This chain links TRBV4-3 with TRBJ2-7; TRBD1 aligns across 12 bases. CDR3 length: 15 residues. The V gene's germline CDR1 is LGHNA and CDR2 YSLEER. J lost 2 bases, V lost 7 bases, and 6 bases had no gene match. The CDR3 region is CASTPGTGGTYEQYF. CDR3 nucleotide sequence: TGCGCCAGCACCCCAGGGACAGGGGGCACCTACGAGCAGTACTTC.

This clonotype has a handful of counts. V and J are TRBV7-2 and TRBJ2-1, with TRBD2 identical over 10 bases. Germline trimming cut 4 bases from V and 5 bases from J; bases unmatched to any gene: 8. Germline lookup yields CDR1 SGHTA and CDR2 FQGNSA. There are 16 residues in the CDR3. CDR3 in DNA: TGTGCCAGCAGCTCCGAGAGCGGGAGGGGTAACAATGAGCAGTTCTTC. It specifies CASSSESGRGNNEQFF.

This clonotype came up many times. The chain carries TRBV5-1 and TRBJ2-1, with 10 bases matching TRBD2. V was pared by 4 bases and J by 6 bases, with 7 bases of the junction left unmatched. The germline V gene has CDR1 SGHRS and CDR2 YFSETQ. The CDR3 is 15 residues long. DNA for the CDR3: TGCGCCAGCAGCCCCTTAGCGGGAGGCCCCAATGAGCAGTTCTTC. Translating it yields CASSPLAGGPNEQFF. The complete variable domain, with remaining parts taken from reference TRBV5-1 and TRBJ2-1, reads KAGVTQTPRYLIKTRGQQVTLSCSPISGHRSVSWYQQTPGQGLQFLFEYFSETQRNKGNFPGRFSGRQFSNSRSEMNVSTLELGDSALYLCASSPLAGGPNEQFFGPGTRLTVL.

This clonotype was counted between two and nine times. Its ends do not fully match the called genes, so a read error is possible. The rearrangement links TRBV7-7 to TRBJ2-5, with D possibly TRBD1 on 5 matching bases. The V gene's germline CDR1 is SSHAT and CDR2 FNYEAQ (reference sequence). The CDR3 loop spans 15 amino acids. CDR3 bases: TGTGCTAGCAGCCCCTTTAGCAGGGCCAGAGAGACCCAGTACTTC. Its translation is CASSPFSRARETQYF.

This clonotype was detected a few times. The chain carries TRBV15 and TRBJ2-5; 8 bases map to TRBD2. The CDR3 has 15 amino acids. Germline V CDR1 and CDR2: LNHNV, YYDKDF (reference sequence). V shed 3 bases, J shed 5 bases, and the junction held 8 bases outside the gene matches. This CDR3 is CATSSRSGSWETQYF. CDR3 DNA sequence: TGTGCCACCAGCAGCCGAAGCGGGAGCTGGGAGACCCAGTACTTC.

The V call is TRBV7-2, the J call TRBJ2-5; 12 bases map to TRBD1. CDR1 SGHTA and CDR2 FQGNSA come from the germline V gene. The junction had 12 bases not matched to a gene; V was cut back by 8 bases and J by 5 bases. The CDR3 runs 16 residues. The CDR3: CASLIAGTGGWETQYF. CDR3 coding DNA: TGTGCCAGCCTAATTGCCGGGACAGGGGGCTGGGAGACCCAGTACTTC.

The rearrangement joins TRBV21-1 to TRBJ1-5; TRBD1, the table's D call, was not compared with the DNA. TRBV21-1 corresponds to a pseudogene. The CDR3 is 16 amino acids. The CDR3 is CASSPSPTGHNQPQHF. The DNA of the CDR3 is TGTGCCAGCAGCCCGTCACCGACAGGGCACAATCAGCCCCAGCATTTT.

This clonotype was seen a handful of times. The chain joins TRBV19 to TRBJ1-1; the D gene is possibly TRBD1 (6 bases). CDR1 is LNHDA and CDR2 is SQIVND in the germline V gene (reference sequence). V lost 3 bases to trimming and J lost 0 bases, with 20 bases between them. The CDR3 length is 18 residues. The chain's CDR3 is CASSILVGAVGMNTEAFF. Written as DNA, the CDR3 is TGTGCCAGTAGTATCCTGGTGGGGGCGGTGGGGATGAACACTGAAGCTTTCTTT.

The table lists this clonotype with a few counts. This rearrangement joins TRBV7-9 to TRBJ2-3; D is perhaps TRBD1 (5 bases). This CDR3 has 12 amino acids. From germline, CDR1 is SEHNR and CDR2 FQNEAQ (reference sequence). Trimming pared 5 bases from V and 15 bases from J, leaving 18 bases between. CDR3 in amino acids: CASSPDKSRCYF. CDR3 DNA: TGTGCCAGCAGCCCGGACAAGTCCAGATGCTATTTT.

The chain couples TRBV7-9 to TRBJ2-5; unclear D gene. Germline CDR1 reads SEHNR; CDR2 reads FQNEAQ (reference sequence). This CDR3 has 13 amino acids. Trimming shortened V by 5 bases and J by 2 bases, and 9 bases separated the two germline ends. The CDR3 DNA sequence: TGTGCCAGCAGCAATGCCGGACAAGAGACCCAGTACTTC. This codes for CASSNAGQETQYF.

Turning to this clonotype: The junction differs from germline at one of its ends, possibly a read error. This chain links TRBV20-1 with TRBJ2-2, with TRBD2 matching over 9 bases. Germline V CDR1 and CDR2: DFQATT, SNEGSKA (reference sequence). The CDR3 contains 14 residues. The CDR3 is CSAGAGGSTGQLFF. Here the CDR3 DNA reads TGCAGTGCTGGGGCGGGAGGGAGCACCGGGCAGCTGTTTTTT.

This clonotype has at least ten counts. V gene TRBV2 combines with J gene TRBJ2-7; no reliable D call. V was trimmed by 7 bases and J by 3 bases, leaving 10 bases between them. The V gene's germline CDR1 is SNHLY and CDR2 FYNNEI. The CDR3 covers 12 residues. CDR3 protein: CASTDRDYEQYF. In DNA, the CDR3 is TGTGCCAGCACCGACCGCGACTACGAGCAGTACTTC.

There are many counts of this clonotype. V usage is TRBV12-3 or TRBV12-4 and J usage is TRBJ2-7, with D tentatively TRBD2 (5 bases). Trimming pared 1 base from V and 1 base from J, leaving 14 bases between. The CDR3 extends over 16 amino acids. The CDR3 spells CASSLVGAGVSYEQYF. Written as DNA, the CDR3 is TGTGCCAGCAGTTTAGTAGGTGCCGGGGTATCCTACGAGCAGTACTTC.

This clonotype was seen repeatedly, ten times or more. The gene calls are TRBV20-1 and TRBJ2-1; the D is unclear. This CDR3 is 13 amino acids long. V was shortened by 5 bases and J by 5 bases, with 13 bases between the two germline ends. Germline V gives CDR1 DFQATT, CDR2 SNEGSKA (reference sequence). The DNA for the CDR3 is TGCAGTGCTCCCGAGTGGGTGAACAATGAGCAGTTCTTC. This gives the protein CSAPEWVNNEQFF.

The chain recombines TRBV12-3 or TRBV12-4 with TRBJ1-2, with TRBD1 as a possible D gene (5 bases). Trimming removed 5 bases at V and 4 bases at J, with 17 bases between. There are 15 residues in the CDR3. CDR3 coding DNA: TGTGCCAGCAGTCTAACCCCCGGACAAGCCTATGGCTACACCTTC. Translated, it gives CASSLTPGQAYGYTF.

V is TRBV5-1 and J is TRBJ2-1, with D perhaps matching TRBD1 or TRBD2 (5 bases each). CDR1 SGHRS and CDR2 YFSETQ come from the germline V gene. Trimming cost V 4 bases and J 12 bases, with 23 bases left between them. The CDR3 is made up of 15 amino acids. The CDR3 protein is CASSLNKFGTETQFF. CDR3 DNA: TGCGCCAGCAGCCTGAACAAATTTGGGACCGAGACGCAGTTCTTC. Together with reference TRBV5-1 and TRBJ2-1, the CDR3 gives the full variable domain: KAGVTQTPRYLIKTRGQQVTLSCSPISGHRSVSWYQQTPGQGLQFLFEYFSETQRNKGNFPGRFSGRQFSNSRSEMNVSTLELGDSALYLCASSLNKFGTETQFFGPGTRLTVL.

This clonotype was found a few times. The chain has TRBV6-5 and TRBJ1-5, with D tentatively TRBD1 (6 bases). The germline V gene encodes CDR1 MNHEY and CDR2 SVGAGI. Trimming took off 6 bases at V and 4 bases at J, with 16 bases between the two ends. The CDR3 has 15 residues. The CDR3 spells CASSKDSPQNQPQHF. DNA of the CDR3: TGTGCCAGCAGCAAGGACAGCCCCCAGAATCAGCCCCAGCATTTT.

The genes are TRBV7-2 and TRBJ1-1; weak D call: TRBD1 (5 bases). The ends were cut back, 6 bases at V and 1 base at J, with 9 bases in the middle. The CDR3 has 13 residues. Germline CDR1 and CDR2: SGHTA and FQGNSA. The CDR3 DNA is TGTGCCAGCAGACAGGACACGAACACTGAAGCTTTCTTT. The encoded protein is CASRQDTNTEAFF.

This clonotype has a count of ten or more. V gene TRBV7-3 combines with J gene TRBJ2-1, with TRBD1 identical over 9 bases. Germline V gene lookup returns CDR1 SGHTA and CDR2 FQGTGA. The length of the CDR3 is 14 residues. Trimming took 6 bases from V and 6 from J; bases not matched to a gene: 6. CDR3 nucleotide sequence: TGTGCCAGCAGTAGGGGGACAGGGTCCAATGAGCAGTTCTTC. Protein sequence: CASSRGTGSNEQFF.